Only a few counts were recorded for the clone carrying this T cell receptor (beta chain). Its cognate antigen is unknown. The junction differs from germline at one of its ends, possibly a read error. The table came from immunoSEQ multiplex PCR; TCRdb's copy has only in-frame clones and leaves some out. The sample has 200,000 to 250,000 clones, over 80% seen once. The V gene's germline CDR1 is MNHEY and CDR2 SVGAGI. The CDR3 extends over 12 amino acids. The data derive from a study of cytomegalovirus exposure and HLA in healthy donors. Study-wide points: Cytomegalovirus status was reportedly diagnosed by the classifier with high sensitivity and specificity. While the bulk of TCR sequences proved rare, some public TCRs turned up in many donors. According to the study, about 180 TCR beta chains were cytomegalovirus-associated.

The TCR sequence derives from a woman in her twenties or thirties in good health and CMV-seropositive. The sample comprised PBMCs. V usage is TRBV6-5 and J usage is TRBJ1-5; D unclear. CDR3 protein: CASRSSGLGWNF. CDR3 nucleotide sequence: TGTGCCAGCAGATCAAGTGGGTTGGGATGGAATTTT.